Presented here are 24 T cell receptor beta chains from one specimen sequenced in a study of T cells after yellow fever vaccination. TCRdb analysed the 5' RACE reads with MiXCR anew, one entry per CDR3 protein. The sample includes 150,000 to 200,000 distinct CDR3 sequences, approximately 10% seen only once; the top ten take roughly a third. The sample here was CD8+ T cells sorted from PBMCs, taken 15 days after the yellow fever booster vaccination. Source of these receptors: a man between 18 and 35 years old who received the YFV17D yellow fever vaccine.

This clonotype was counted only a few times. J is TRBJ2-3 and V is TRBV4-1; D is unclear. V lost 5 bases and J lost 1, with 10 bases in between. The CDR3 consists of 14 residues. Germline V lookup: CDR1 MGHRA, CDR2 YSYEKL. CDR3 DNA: TGCGCCAGCAGCGGGGTCGACCGCACAGATACGCAGTATTTT. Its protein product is CASSGVDRTDTQYF.

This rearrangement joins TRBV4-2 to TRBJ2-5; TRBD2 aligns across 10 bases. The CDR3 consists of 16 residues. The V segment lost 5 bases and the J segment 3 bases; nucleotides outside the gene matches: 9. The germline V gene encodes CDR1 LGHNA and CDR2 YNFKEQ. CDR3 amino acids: CASSSGLAWLEETQYF. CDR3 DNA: TGTGCCAGCAGCTCGGGACTAGCGTGGCTTGAAGAGACCCAGTACTTC.

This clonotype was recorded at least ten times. The CDR3 protein is CASSFSVGRVRGYNSPLHF. The CDR3 DNA follows: TGTGCCAGCAGCTTTTCAGTTGGTAGGGTCCGGGGCTATAATTCACCCCTCCACTTT. The V call is TRBV7-2, the J call TRBJ1-6; the D is unclear. The CDR3 is 19 amino acids. Germline V gene lookup returns CDR1 SGHTA and CDR2 FQGNSA. The V and J ends lost 3 bases and 3 bases respectively, with 21 bases between them.

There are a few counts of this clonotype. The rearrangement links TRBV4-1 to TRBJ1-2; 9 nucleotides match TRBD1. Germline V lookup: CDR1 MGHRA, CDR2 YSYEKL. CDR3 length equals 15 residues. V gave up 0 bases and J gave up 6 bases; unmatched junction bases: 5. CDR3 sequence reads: CASSQDGTGYHGYTF. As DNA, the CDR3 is TGCGCCAGCAGCCAAGATGGGACAGGGTATCATGGCTACACCTTC.

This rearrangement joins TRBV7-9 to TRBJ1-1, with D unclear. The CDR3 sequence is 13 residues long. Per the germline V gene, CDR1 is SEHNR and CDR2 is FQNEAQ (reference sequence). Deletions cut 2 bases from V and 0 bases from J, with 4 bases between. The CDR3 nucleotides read TGTGCCAGCAGCTTAAATGTGAACACTGAAGCTTTCTTT. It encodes CASSLNVNTEAFF.

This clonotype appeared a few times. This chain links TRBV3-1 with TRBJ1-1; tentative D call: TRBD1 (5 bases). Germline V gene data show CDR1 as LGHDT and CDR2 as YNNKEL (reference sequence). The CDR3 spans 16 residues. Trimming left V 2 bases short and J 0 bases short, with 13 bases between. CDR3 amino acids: CASSQIWGGMNTEAFF. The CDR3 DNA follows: TGTGCCAGCAGCCAAATCTGGGGCGGGATGAACACTGAAGCTTTCTTT. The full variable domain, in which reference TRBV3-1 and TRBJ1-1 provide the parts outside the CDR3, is DTAVSQTPKYLVTQMGNDKSIKCEQNLGHDTMYWYKQDSKKFLKIMFSYNNKELIINETVPNRFSPKSPDKAHLNLHINSLELGDSAVYFCASSQIWGGMNTEAFFGQGTRLTVV.

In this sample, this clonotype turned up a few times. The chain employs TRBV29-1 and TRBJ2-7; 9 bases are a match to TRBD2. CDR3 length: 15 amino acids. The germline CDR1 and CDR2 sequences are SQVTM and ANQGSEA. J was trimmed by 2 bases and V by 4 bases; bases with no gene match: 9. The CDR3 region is CSVVASGVSTYEQYF. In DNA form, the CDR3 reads TGCAGCGTTGTGGCTAGCGGGGTTTCAACCTACGAGCAGTACTTC.

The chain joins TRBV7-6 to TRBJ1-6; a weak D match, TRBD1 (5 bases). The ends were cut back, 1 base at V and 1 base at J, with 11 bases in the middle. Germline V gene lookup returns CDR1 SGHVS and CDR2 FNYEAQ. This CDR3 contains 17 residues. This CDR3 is CASSLGSGGSYNSPLHF. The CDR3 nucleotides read TGTGCCAGCAGCTTAGGGTCCGGGGGATCCTATAATTCACCCCTCCACTTT.

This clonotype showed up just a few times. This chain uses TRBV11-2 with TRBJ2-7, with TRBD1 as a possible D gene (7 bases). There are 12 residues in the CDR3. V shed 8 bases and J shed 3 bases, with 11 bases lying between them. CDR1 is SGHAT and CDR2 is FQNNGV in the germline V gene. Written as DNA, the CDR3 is TGTGCCAGCGGAGGGACAGTCTACGAGCAGTACTTC. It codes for CASGGTVYEQYF.

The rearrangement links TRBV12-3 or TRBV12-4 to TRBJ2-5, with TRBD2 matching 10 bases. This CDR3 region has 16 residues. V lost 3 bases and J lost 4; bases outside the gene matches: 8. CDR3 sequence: CASSFVGAGGRETQYF. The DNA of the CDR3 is TGTGCCAGCAGTTTTGTCGGAGCGGGGGGGCGAGAGACCCAGTACTTC.

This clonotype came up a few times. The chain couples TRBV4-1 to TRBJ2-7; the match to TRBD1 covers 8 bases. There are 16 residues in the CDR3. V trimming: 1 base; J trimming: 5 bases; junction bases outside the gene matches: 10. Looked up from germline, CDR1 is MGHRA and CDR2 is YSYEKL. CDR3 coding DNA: TGCGCCAGCAGCCAAGGGTATTCAGGGGGCGGCGACGAGCAGTACTTC. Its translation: CASSQGYSGGGDEQYF.

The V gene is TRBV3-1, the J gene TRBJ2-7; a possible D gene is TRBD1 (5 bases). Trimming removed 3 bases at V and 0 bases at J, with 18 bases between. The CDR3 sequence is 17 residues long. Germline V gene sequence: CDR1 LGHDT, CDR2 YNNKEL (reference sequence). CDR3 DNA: TGTGCCAGCAGCCATCTCAAGGTGAGAGACAGCTCCTACGAGCAGTACGTC. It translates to CASSHLKVRDSSYEQYV.

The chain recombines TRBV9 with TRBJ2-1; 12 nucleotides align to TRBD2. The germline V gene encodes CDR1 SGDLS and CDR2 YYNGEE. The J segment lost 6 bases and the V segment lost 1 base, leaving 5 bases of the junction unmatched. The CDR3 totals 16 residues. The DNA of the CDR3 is TGTGCCAGCAGCGTAAGTCTAGCGGGGGGGCGCAATGAGCAGTTCTTC. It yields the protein CASSVSLAGGRNEQFF.

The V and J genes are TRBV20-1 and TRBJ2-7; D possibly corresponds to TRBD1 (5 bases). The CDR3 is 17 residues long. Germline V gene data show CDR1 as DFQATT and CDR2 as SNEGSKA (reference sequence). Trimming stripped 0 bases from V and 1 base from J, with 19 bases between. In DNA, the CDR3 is TGCAGTGCTAGAGATAGAGACAGTCCTACCCTGTCCTACGAGCAGTACTTC. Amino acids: CSARDRDSPTLSYEQYF.

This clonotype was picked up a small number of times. CDR3 DNA sequence: TGTGCCAGCAGTGGGGTCGAAGAGGATACGCAGTATTTT. Translation: CASSGVEEDTQYF. The chain has TRBV9 and TRBJ2-3; D unresolved. Trimming left V 5 bases short and J 6 bases short, with 13 bases between. Germline V gives CDR1 SGDLS, CDR2 YYNGEE. The length of the CDR3 is 13 residues.

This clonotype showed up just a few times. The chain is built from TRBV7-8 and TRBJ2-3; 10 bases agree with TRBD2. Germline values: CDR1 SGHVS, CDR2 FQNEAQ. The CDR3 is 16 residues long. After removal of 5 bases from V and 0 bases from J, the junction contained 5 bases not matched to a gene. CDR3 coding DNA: TGTGCCAGCAGCAGTAGCGGGGGGACGAGCACAGATACGCAGTATTTT. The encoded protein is CASSSSGGTSTDTQYF.

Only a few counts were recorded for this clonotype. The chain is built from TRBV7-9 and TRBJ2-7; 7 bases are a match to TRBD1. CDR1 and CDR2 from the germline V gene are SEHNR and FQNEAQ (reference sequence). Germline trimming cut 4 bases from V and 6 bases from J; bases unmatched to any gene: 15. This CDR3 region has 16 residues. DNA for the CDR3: TGTGCCAGCAGCTCTCCGTGGCTAGGGGGCAAGCGCGAGCAGTACTTC. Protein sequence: CASSSPWLGGKREQYF.

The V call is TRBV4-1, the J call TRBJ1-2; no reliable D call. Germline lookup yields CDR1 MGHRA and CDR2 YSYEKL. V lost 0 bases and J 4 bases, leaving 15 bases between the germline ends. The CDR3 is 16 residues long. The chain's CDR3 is CASSQDYDLSLYGYTF. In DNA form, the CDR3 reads TGCGCCAGCAGCCAAGACTACGACCTATCTCTCTATGGCTACACCTTC.

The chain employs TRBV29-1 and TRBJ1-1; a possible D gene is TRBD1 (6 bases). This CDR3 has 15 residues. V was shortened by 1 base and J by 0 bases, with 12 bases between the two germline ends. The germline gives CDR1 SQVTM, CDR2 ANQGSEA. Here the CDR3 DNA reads TGCAGCGTTGAAGGACAGGTGGCCCTGAACACTGAAGCTTTCTTT. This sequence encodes CSVEGQVALNTEAFF.

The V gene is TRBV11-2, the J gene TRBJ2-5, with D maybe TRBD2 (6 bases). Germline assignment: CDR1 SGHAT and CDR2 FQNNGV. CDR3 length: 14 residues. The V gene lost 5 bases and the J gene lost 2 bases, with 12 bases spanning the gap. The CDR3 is CASSHSGLQETQYF. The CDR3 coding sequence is TGTGCCAGCAGCCATAGCGGATTACAAGAGACCCAGTACTTC.

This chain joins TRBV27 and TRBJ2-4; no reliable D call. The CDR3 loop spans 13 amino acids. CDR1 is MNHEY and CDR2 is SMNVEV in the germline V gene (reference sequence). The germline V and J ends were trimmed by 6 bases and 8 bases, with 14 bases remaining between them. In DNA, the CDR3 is TGTGCCAGCAGCAACCTGGGCAGTGACATTCAGTACTTC. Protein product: CASSNLGSDIQYF.

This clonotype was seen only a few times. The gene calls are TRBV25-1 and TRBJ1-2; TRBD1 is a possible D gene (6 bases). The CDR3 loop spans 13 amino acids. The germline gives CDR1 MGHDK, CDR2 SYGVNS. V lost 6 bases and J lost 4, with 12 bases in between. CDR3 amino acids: CASSPGHFYGYTF. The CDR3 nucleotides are TGTGCCAGCAGCCCGGGACACTTCTATGGCTACACCTTC.

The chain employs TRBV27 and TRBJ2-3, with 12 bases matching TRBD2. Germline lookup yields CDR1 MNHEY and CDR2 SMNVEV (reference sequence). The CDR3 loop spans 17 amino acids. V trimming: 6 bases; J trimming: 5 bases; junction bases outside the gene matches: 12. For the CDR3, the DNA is TGTGCCAGCAGCCTAGGATCTAGCGGGGGGGCCATAGATACGCAGTATTTT. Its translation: CASSLGSSGGAIDTQYF.

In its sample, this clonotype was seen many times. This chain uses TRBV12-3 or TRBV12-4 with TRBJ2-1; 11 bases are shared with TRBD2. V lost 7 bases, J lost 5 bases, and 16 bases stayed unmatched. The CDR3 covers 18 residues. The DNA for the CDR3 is TGTGCCAGCACCCCCGGACTAGCGGGTCCCCTATGGGACAATGAGCAGTTCTTC. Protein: CASTPGLAGPLWDNEQFF.